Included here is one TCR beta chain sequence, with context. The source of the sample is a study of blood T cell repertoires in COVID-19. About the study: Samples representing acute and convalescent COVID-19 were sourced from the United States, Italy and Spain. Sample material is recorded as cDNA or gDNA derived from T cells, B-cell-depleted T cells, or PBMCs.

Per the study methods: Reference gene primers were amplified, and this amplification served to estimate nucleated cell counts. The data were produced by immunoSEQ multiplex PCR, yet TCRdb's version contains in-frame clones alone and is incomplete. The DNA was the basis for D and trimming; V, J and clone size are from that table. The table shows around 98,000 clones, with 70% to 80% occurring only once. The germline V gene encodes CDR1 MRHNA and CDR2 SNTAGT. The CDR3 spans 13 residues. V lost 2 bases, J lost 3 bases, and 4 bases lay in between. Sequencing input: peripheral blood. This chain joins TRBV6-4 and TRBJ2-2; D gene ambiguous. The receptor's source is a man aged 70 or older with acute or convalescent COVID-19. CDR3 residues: CASSDQYTGELFF. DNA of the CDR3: TGTGCCAGCAGTGACCAGTACACCGGGGAGCTGTTTTTT.